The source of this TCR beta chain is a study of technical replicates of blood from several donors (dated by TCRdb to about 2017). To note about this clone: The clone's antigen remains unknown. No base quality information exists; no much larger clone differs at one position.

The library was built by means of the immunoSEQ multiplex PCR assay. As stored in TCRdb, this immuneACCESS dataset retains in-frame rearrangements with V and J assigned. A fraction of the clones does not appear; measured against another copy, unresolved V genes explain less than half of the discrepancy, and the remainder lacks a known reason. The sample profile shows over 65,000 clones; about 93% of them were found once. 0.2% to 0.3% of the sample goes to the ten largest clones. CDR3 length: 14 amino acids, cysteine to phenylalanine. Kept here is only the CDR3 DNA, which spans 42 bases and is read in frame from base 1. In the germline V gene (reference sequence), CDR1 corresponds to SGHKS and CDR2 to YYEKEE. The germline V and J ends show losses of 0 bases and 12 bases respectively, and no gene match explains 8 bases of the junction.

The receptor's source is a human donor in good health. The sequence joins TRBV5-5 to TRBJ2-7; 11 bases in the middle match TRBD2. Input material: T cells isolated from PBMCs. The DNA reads TGTGCCAGCAGCTTGGCTAGCGGGGGGCCGAGGACGTACTTC. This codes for CASSLASGGPRTYF.